The 4 T cell receptor beta chains below come from one sample, sequenced in a study of CD8+ T cells in alopecia areata. Following extraction, RNA underwent reverse transcription to cDNA, which served as the sequencing template. TCRdb keeps only in-frame clones here, not all; method: immunoSEQ multiplex PCR. The sample lists over 95,000 clones, 41% occurring once. Material: CD4+ T cells sorted from blood. All receptors derive from a human donor with alopecia areata.

The J gene is TRBJ2-7, the V gene TRBV4-3, with 9 bases that match TRBD2. Trimming at V came to 4 bases and at J to 5 bases, leaving 6 bases not matched to a gene. This CDR3 region has 14 residues. The V gene's germline CDR1 is LGHNA and CDR2 YSLEER. The CDR3 sequence: CASSRGLASDEQYF. The CDR3 DNA is TGCGCCAGCAGCCGCGGACTAGCGAGCGACGAGCAGTACTTC.

The chain recombines TRBV27 with TRBJ1-5; D is undetermined. This CDR3 contains 15 residues. V dropped 3 bases and J dropped 2 bases, with 11 bases sitting between them. The germline V gene encodes CDR1 MNHEY and CDR2 SMNVEV (reference sequence). The CDR3 sequence: CASSFGDSGNQPQHF. The CDR3 nucleotides are TGTGCCAGCAGTTTTGGGGATAGCGGCAATCAGCCCCAGCATTTT.

This clone came up a few times. This chain connects TRBV19 to TRBJ1-5; TRBD1 might be the D (6 bases). CDR3 length equals 15 residues. Germline CDR1 and CDR2: LNHDA and SQIVND (reference sequence). Between the trimmed V and J ends, which lost 3 bases and 4 bases, there was a span of 13 bases. In nucleotides, the CDR3 is TGTGCCAGTAGTATTGGAGGGGGAGGGAATCAGCCCCAGCATTTT. Translated, it gives CASSIGGGGNQPQHF.

The count of this clone is one. The chain carries TRBV30 and TRBJ2-6, with a tentative D call TRBD1 (5 bases). Germline V gene data show CDR1 as GTSNPN and CDR2 as SVGIG (reference sequence). Trimming left V 1 base short and J 1 base short, with 14 bases between. This CDR3 is 17 amino acids long. The CDR3: CAWSGGFVWSGANVLTF. The CDR3, as DNA: TGTGCCTGGAGTGGGGGCTTCGTTTGGTCTGGGGCCAACGTCCTGACTTTC.